A selection of T cell receptor beta chains follows, all from one sample in a study of CD8 T cells in Susac syndrome. TCRdb re-called the immunoSEQ multiplex PCR reads with MiXCR, one entry per CDR3 protein. The table records fewer than 150,000 distinct CDR3 sequences, around nine tenths of them present only once. The sequenced material came from CD8+ T cells from PBMCs. These receptors were taken from a human donor with multiple sclerosis. Each CDR3 is given with its conserved first and last residue. The order of the fields is CDR3 DNA, CDR3 protein, D gene, J gene, V gene, clone size. D genes are given only for firm matches. Some rows have no size entry. The others give once, few or many, or a class for an expanded clone.

TGTGCCAGCAGTTTTAGGGGAGGCACTGAAGCTTTCTTT	CASSFRGGTEAFF	-	TRBJ1-1	TRBV28	few
TGTGCCAGCAGTTACACCGGGGATCACTATAGCAATCAGCCCCAGCATTTT	CASSYTGDHYSNQPQHF	-	TRBJ1-5	TRBV6-5	-
TGCAGTGCTAGGGCCCCTCGTGAGGCTGAAAAACTGTTTTTT	CSARAPREAEKLFF	-	TRBJ1-4	TRBV20-1	-
TGCAGTGCTAGAGCCCGTGGGGGTAGCGACCCCTACGAGCAGTACTTC	CSARARGGSDPYEQYF	-	TRBJ2-7	TRBV20-1	-
TGTGCCAGCAGCTTAGGAAGTAGGACTAGCGGGAGTGGGGAACAAGAGACCCAGTACTTC	CASSLGSRTSGSGEQETQYF	TRBD2	TRBJ2-5	TRBV11-2	-
TGCAGCGTTGAAGACCACACTGAAGCTTTCTTT	CSVEDHTEAFF	-	TRBJ1-1	TRBV29-1	-
TGCGCCAGCAGCCAACTAGACAGGGGTGGCTCCTACGAGCAGTACTTC	CASSQLDRGGSYEQYF	TRBD1	TRBJ2-7	TRBV4-1	-
TGTGCCAGCAGTTTTCCAGGGGCTGGGTCCTACGAGCAGTACTTC	CASSFPGAGSYEQYF	-	TRBJ2-7	TRBV12-3/TRBV12-4	-
TGCAGCGTTGAAAGGGGAGACTCGAGCTCTGGAAACACCATATATTTT	CSVERGDSSSGNTIYF	-	TRBJ1-3	TRBV29-1	-
TGTGCCTGGAGTGTAAACGGAGCTTCCAATCAGCCCCAGCATTTT	CAWSVNGASNQPQHF	-	TRBJ1-5	TRBV30	-
TGTGCCTGGAGTGTAGCCGCCGGGGCGGGAGCGTACGAGCAGTACTTC	CAWSVAAGAGAYEQYF	TRBD2	TRBJ2-7	TRBV30	-
TGCAGCGTGTCGACAGGGGACCCGAATGAGCAGTTCTTC	CSVSTGDPNEQFF	TRBD1	TRBJ2-1	TRBV29-1	-
TGCAGCGTTGAGCCTCCCGTTGCAGGGACGGTATGTGAGCAGTTCTTC	CSVEPPVAGTVCEQFF	-	TRBJ2-1	TRBV29-1	-
TGCAGCGTTGATGAACAAGGGCCAGGCTACGAGCAGTCCTTC	CSVDEQGPGYEQSF	-	TRBJ2-7	TRBV29-1	-
TGCGCCAGCAGCCTCGGACAGGGGGGAACCTATGGCTACACCTTC	CASSLGQGGTYGYTF	TRBD1	TRBJ1-2	TRBV4-1	-
TGTGCCAGTACCCAGGAGACCGTTGTTCAGCCCCAGCATTTT	CASTQETVVQPQHF	-	TRBJ1-5	TRBV19	-
TGCAGTGCCGGCGGGACAACCTGGGGGAGGGAGACCCAGTACTTC	CSAGGTTWGRETQYF	-	TRBJ2-5	TRBV20-1	-
TGTGCCAGCAGTTTTGACACCTCTAGCACAGATACGCAGTATTTT	CASSFDTSSTDTQYF	-	TRBJ2-3	TRBV28	-
TGTGCCAGCAGCCTGGGTGGCGGGGAGCTGTTTTTT	CASSLGGGELFF	-	TRBJ2-2	TRBV5-8	-
TGTGCCAGCAGCTTAGCGGGAGTTCGGGGGAATGAGCAGTTCTTC	CASSLAGVRGNEQFF	-	TRBJ2-1	TRBV7-9	once
TGTGCCAGCACCCCGACGGGACAGGGGAGGGGTGGCTACACCTTC	CASTPTGQGRGGYTF	TRBD1	TRBJ1-2	TRBV6-5	-
TGTGCCAGCAGCAGCAGGACCTCCCCGACGAACGAGCAGTACTTC	CASSSRTSPTNEQYF	-	TRBJ2-7	TRBV12-3/TRBV12-4	-
TGTGCCAGCAGTACGGACAGGAAAAGCAATCAGCCCCAGCATTTT	CASSTDRKSNQPQHF	TRBD1	TRBJ1-5	TRBV6-6	-
TGTGCCAGCAGTGACCGGACTAGCGGGAGCAATGAGCAGTTCTTC	CASSDRTSGSNEQFF	TRBD2	TRBJ2-1	TRBV6-4	-
TGTGCCAGCAGTTTTTCGACAGGGTCGGGATATGGCTACACCTTC	CASSFSTGSGYGYTF	TRBD1	TRBJ1-2	TRBV27	-
TGTGCCAGCCGGGACAGGTTGTCGCAGCCCCAGCATTTT	CASRDRLSQPQHF	TRBD1	TRBJ1-5	TRBV27	-
TGTGCCTGGGGACAGGGGAATTACGATGAGCAGTTCTTC	CAWGQGNYDEQFF	TRBD1	TRBJ2-1	TRBV30	-
TGTGCCAGCAGCCTATCCGGGACAGGGAACGAGCAGTACTTC	CASSLSGTGNEQYF	TRBD1	TRBJ2-7	TRBV27	-
TGTGCCAGCAGCCTGGGTAGGGCAATGGGGACCTATGGCTACACCTTC	CASSLGRAMGTYGYTF	-	TRBJ1-2	TRBV11-2	-
TGTGCCAGCAGCGCCCTGAGTGGGCTTGAGCAGTTCTTC	CASSALSGLEQFF	-	TRBJ2-1	TRBV11-2	few
TGCAGCGTTGAACTAGGGGTCGAGCAGTACTTC	CSVELGVEQYF	-	TRBJ2-7	TRBV29-1	-
TGTGCCAGCAGCTTAGCCCGAGCGGAGCAGTACTTC	CASSLARAEQYF	-	TRBJ2-7	TRBV7-9	-
TGTGCCAGCAGCCACCCCCGAGACAGGGGCAATCAGCCCCAGCATTTT	CASSHPRDRGNQPQHF	TRBD1	TRBJ1-5	TRBV3-1	-
TGTGCCAGCAGTCCCGGGACGGCCACCTACGAGCAGTACTTC	CASSPGTATYEQYF	-	TRBJ2-7	TRBV27	-
TGTGCCAGCAGGGACCGAGGGATCCCGGGTGGCACTTTCTTT	CASRDRGIPGGTFF	-	TRBJ1-1	TRBV6-6	-
TGTGCCAGCAGCCGAGACGGGACAGGCAGCACCGGGGAGCTGTTTTTT	CASSRDGTGSTGELFF	TRBD1	TRBJ2-2	TRBV3-1	-
TGTGCCAGCAGTTACGGCCTGGGGGGGGAAAACATTCAGTACTTC	CASSYGLGGENIQYF	TRBD2	TRBJ2-4	TRBV6-5	-
TGTGCTAGTGTCAGGGGTATCACTAGCACAGATACGCAGTATTTT	CASVRGITSTDTQYF	-	TRBJ2-3	TRBV12-5	-
TGTGCCAGCAGCCCCGGTGGATACTATGGCTACACCTTC	CASSPGGYYGYTF	-	TRBJ1-2	TRBV7-8	few
TGTGCCAGCAGTCCTCAGGGGGGAAGCACTGAAGCTTTCTTT	CASSPQGGSTEAFF	TRBD1	TRBJ1-1	TRBV27	-
TGTGCCAGCAATCTTGGACAGGGGAGTTTGGAGACCCAGTACTTC	CASNLGQGSLETQYF	TRBD1	TRBJ2-5	TRBV12-3/TRBV12-4	-
TGTGCCATCAGTGTTTGGGCGCACTCCTACGAGCAGTACTTC	CAISVWAHSYEQYF	-	TRBJ2-7	TRBV10-3	-
TGTGCCAGCAGTTTTTCGGCAGCTGGAAACACCATATATTTT	CASSFSAAGNTIYF	-	TRBJ1-3	TRBV12-3/TRBV12-4	-
TGTGCCAGCAGCGAGGGGGTAGCGGTGCGGGAGACCCAGTACTTC	CASSEGVAVRETQYF	-	TRBJ2-5	TRBV9	-
TGCGCCAGCTCCGGAGCTTCAGGCCTCCACTCTGGGGCCAACGTCCTGACTTTC	CASSGASGLHSGANVLTF	-	TRBJ2-6	TRBV4-1	-
TGTGCCAGCAGTTCGGGACGGATTACCACTAACTATGGCTACACCTTC	CASSSGRITTNYGYTF	-	TRBJ1-2	TRBV6-5	-